These T cell receptor beta chains were read from a single sample in a study of CD8+ T cells in alopecia areata. The protocol was immunoSEQ multiplex PCR, while the TCRdb copy is restricted to in-frame clones and leaves out a portion. The table shows roughly 150,000 clones, with 55% occurring only once. The sequenced material came from CD4+ T cells sorted from blood. These receptors came from a human donor in good health. Each CDR3 is given with its conserved first and last residue. D genes are given only for firm matches. Clone size is stated in some rows and not others, as once, few, many or a class when expanded.

>TRBV29-1|once|TRBD2|TRBJ2-5
CSVGVLAGGIQETQYF
TGCAGCGTTGGCGTGTTGGCGGGAGGTATCCAAGAGACCCAGTACTTC
>TRBV6-6|NA|TRBD2|TRBJ2-3
CASSYWGGASTDTQYF
TGTGCCAGCAGTTACTGGGGGGGAGCCAGCACAGATACGCAGTATTTT
>TRBV5-6|NA|NA|TRBJ2-1
CASSFGPPNEQFF
TGTGCCAGCAGCTTCGGACCTCCCAATGAGCAGTTCTTC
>TRBV10-3|once|NA|TRBJ1-1
CAISVSGLNTEAFF
TGTGCCATCAGTGTCTCGGGGCTGAACACTGAAGCTTTCTTT
>TRBV28|NA|NA|TRBJ1-1
CASRDPNTEAFF
TGTGCCAGCAGGGACCCGAACACTGAAGCTTTCTTT
>TRBV7-6|NA|TRBD2|TRBJ2-3
CASSLGTTAADTQYF
TGTGCCAGCAGCTTGGGGACTACAGCGGCGGATACGCAGTATTTT
>TRBV27|NA|NA|TRBJ1-1
CASRYRLNTEAFF
TGTGCCAGCAGATACAGACTTAACACTGAAGCTTTCTTT
>TRBV20-1|NA|NA|TRBJ2-3
CSAAADTQYF
TGCAGTGCGGCGGCAGATACGCAGTATTTT
>TRBV5-1|NA|NA|TRBJ2-1
CASNLAPGRVLNEQFF
TGCGCCAGCAACCTCGCGCCGGGCAGGGTATTGAATGAGCAGTTCTTC
>TRBV29-1|few|NA|TRBJ1-3
CSVTGFSGNTIYF
TGCAGCGTCACAGGCTTCTCTGGAAACACCATATATTTT
>TRBV29-1|NA|NA|TRBJ1-1
CSGQRTANTEAFF
TGCAGCGGCCAACGGACAGCGAACACTGAAGCTTTCTTT
>TRBV5-1|NA|NA|TRBJ2-4
CASSRTVAKNIQYF
TGCGCCAGCAGCAGGACAGTAGCCAAAAACATTCAGTACTTC
>TRBV7-2|few|NA|TRBJ2-3
CASSLEPPVDTQYF
TGTGCCAGCAGCTTAGAACCGCCGGTCGATACGCAGTATTTT
>TRBV29-1|NA|NA|TRBJ1-1
CSVRGRSEAFF
TGCAGCGTTCGGGGACGGTCTGAAGCTTTCTTT
>TRBV5-1|NA|TRBD1|TRBJ1-2
CASSLGDRADGYTF
TGCGCCAGCAGCTTGGGCGACAGGGCGGATGGCTACACCTTC
>TRBV6-1|few|NA|TRBJ2-1
CASMIGTAWNEQFF
TGTGCCAGCATGATCGGTACTGCTTGGAATGAGCAGTTCTTC
>TRBV29-1|NA|TRBD2|TRBJ2-7
CSVRDYISYEQYF
TGCAGCGTTCGGGACTACATCTCCTACGAGCAGTACTTC
>TRBV9|NA|NA|TRBJ1-2
CASSVGGTHPYGYTF
TGTGCCAGCAGCGTAGGGGGAACACATCCCTATGGCTACACCTTC
>TRBV5-6|few|NA|TRBJ2-1
CASSLGTPGRNEQFF
TGTGCCAGCAGCTTGGGGACTCCTGGGCGCAATGAGCAGTTCTTC
>TRBV11-2|few|NA|TRBJ2-3
CASSLGDTQYF
TGTGCCAGCAGCTTAGGAGATACGCAGTATTTT
>TRBV25-1|NA|TRBD1|TRBJ2-5
CASSEQGTGKETQYF
TGTGCCAGCAGTGAACAAGGGACAGGGAAAGAGACCCAGTACTTC
>TRBV9|NA|NA|TRBJ2-7
CASSVAGTGAYEQYF
TGTGCCAGCAGCGTAGCCGGGACCGGGGCCTACGAGCAGTACTTC
>TRBV19|few|NA|TRBJ2-1
CASSMARKPYYNEQFF
TGTGCCAGTAGTATGGCACGGAAACCTTACTACAATGAGCAGTTCTTC
>TRBV5-6|NA|NA|TRBJ1-2
CASSLAGQDGYGYTF
TGTGCCAGCAGCTTGGCCGGGCAGGACGGCTATGGCTACACCTTC
>TRBV25-1|NA|NA|TRBJ2-1
CASSGFSSGINEQFF
TGTGCCAGCAGTGGGTTTAGCAGCGGCATCAATGAGCAGTTCTTC
>TRBV7-9|NA|NA|TRBJ1-1
CASSEDTQSTEAFF
TGTGCCAGCAGTGAGGACACGCAGAGCACTGAAGCTTTCTTT
>TRBV6-5|NA|NA|TRBJ2-1
CASTTVGYNEQFF
TGTGCCAGCACTACAGTGGGTTACAATGAGCAGTTCTTC
>TRBV25-1|few|NA|TRBJ2-5
CASSEPKYQETQYF
TGTGCCAGCAGTGAACCAAAGTACCAAGAGACCCAGTACTTC
>TRBV7-2|NA|NA|TRBJ2-4
CASSLAAVDHIQYF
TGTGCCAGCAGCTTAGCGGCCGTGGACCACATTCAGTACTTC
>TRBV7-9|NA|TRBD2|TRBJ2-3
CASSLTLAGPRASTDTQYF
TGTGCCAGCAGCTTAACGCTAGCGGGGCCTCGTGCTAGCACAGATACGCAGTATTTT
>TRBV5-6|NA|NA|TRBJ2-5
CASTQTGETQYF
TGTGCCAGTACCCAGACGGGAGAGACCCAGTACTTC
>TRBV30|NA|NA|TRBJ1-2
CAWRRRGETNYGYTF
TGTGCCTGGAGGAGGAGGGGGGAGACTAACTATGGCTACACCTTC
>TRBV7-9|NA|TRBD2|TRBJ2-5
CASSFKPQREGPETQYF
TGTGCCAGCAGCTTTAAGCCCCAGCGGGAGGGCCCAGAGACCCAGTACTTC
>TRBV5-6|many|NA|TRBJ2-5
CASSSNLLETQYF
TGTGCCAGCAGCTCTAACTTGCTAGAGACCCAGTACTTC
>TRBV2|once|NA|TRBJ2-2
CASSERGDWGGELFF
TGTGCCAGCAGTGAACGTGGCGATTGGGGCGGGGAGCTGTTTTTT
>TRBV10-3|many|NA|TRBJ1-1
CAITRGVNTEAFF
TGTGCCATCACTAGGGGAGTGAACACTGAAGCTTTCTTT
>TRBV18|NA|NA|TRBJ2-1
CASSPIGGNEQFF
TGTGCCAGCTCACCGATAGGGGGGAATGAGCAGTTCTTC
>TRBV28|NA|TRBD2|TRBJ2-7
CASSGDPAVGLAGFISSGDYEQYF
TGTGCCAGCAGTGGGGACCCGGCCGTCGGACTAGCGGGATTTATCTCTTCCGGAGACTACGAGCAGTACTTC
>TRBV29-1|NA|TRBD1|TRBJ2-7
CSAKGQRYEQYF
TGCAGCGCCAAGGGACAGCGCTACGAGCAGTACTTC
>TRBV6-1|once|TRBD2|TRBJ2-2
CASSELAGDTGELFF
TGTGCCAGCAGTGAACTAGCGGGAGATACCGGGGAGCTGTTTTTT